The subject of this entry is one T cell receptor (beta chain). Its recognized antigen is unknown. No base quality information exists; no much larger clone differs at one position. Donors were healthy HIV-negative adults with no recently reported acute infections or vaccinations. All donors were Caucasian adults living in Nashville, Tennessee, USA. CD4+ T cells were enriched by magnetic negative selection; naive cells were then positively selected on CD45RA, and the negative fraction formed the memory subset. Blood was obtained by leukapheresis, after which PBMCs were separated by Ficoll-Histopaque density gradient centrifugation and cryopreserved in liquid nitrogen vapor phase. Purity and quantity of every magnetically sorted T cell population were checked by analytical flow cytometry. Genomic DNA was isolated from each sorted fraction and quantified by UV absorbance on a Nanodrop 2000c. These data originate in a study of shared clonotypes between healthy human individuals (dated by TCRdb to about 2020). About the full investigation: The cohort included a few men and a couple of women between 18 and 49 years of age. For each donor, CD4 naive and CD4 memory were each given three plates, CD8 naive was given two plates, and CD8 memory was given one plate. To estimate repertoire size and how much clonotype sharing occurs between individuals, the study deeply sequenced the blood TCR repertoires of five or six healthy adults. Libraries were prepared and TCR repertoires were sequenced by different laboratories using diverse techniques, in order to increase sequencing depth and limit assay-specific biases. Each donor's leukapheresis produced roughly between roughly 0.94 and 9.5 billion PBMCs. Here is what the overall study found, with its caveats: Based on pairwise subsampling, the degree of clonotype sharing among donors was expected to be affected by sequencing depth. The small number of donors limited the genetic and exposure-history diversity represented. Clonotypes shared by all four sorted-subset donors showed higher generation probabilities than non-shared clonotypes. Incomplete sequencing was indicated by rarefaction of sorted-subset datasets, despite the large sequencing depth. Estimated clonotype richness was generally larger for naive than for memory subsets. Sharing across a handful of donors was observed for roughly 5% of naive CD4, about 3.2% of naive CD8, roughly 2.4% of memory CD4, and roughly 0.4% of memory CD8 clonotypes. Sampling was restricted to blood, and TCR repertoires in tissues likely differ from the TCR repertoires found in blood.

Using the deep immunoSEQ assay, TCR CDR3 regions were amplified from genomic DNA by multiplex PCR. For each cell subset, the extracted genomic DNA was distributed evenly across all wells of several immunoSEQ 96-well plates, and each plate served as one replicate. For sorted subsets, each replicate PCR was loaded with about 0.2 ug genomic DNA, equivalent to 30,000 or so T cell genomes. The purified libraries were quantified using a Qubit 3.0 fluorometer, sized with a Bioanalyzer 2100, and then quantified again using the KAPA Library Quantification kit. Every immunoSEQ 96-well plate was sequenced on a separate single-read 150-cycle Illumina NextSeq 550 flow cell. Per the source publication's procedure: Because the immunoSEQ output included only junctional sequences and no quality scores, the filtering could not be the same as the filtering used for full-length reads. Sequences were annotated with PyIR, a Python wrapper for IgBLAST v1.9, and V/J genes and CDR3 were assigned using IMGT germline references. Reads were filtered out if the reads had weak V/J assignments (E-value above 1e-6), no CDR3, stop codons, out-of-frame junctions, or ambiguous translated residues. A V3J clonotype was defined by an identical inferred V gene, J gene, and CDR3 amino acid sequence. Percentage overlap between repertoires was computed as shared unique clonotypes divided by the size of the smaller repertoire. Three approaches were used to assess repertoire richness: RTK rarefaction, the Chao1 estimator, and Recon v2.1 estimates of unobserved clonotypes. For all TCRbeta clonotypes obtained by the gDNA method from several donors, generation probabilities were computed with OLGA. TCRdb carries this immuneACCESS record with in-frame sequences only. Its versions omit some clonotypes, under half of them owing to an unresolved V gene in the studies checked, with the rest unexplained. V and J calls and clone size are those listed in that table; D and trimming were worked out from the DNA. For this sample there are 2 million to 2.5 million clones; 92% appear just once. The ten top clones hold 0.3% to 0.45% of the sample.

The CDR3 sequence holds 15 residues, the cysteine and phenylalanine included. Here the CDR3 DNA is all that survives: 45 bases in frame from base 1. V drops 3 bases and J drops 5 bases, leaving 13 bases in between. CDR1 and CDR2, looked up from the germline V gene, are MDHEN and SYDVKM. Sequencing was carried out using naive CD4+ T cells from PBMCs. The sample's cell subset or site label is to be understood as: CD45RA+ positively selected. This sequence was found in a man aged 18 to 29 in good health. Some clones in this sample may be carry-over from other donors' samples. The chain is encoded by TRBV28 joined to TRBJ1-4; 6 matching bases give a weak D call of TRBD1. The nucleotide sequence reads as follows: TGTGCCAGCAGTTTTCTACGGGGGCAAAATGAAAAACTGTTTTTT. It codes for CASSFLRGQNEKLFF.